Included here is one T cell receptor (beta chain) sequence, with context. Its antigen is unidentified. Next came a second PCR, run for roughly 6 to 11 cycles, which used a sample-barcoded 5' primer along with a J-beta primer mix. TCRdb independently ran MiXCR on the 5' RACE reads; one entry per CDR3 protein. This table holds 800,000 or so distinct CDR3 sequences, approximately 25% found once. These data belong to a study of blood T cells in healthy people across ages. Broader study findings: Percentage of naive T cells showed a strong correlation with TCR beta diversity.

These records were also assigned to another study, of T cells of mothers and their children.

The sequence derives from a boy aged 5-17 years in good health. The sample comprised blood.

In nucleotides, the CDR3 is TGTGCCAGCAGCTTGGACGGTTGGACTAGCGGGAGCTCCTACAATGAGCAGTTCTTC. Its protein is CASSLDGWTSGSSYNEQFF. The V gene is TRBV5-5, the J gene TRBJ2-1; 13 bases line up with TRBD2. CDR3 length: 19 residues. J lost 0 bases, V lost 0 bases, and 6 bases had no gene match. The germline CDR1 and CDR2 sequences are SGHKS and YYEKEE (reference sequence).